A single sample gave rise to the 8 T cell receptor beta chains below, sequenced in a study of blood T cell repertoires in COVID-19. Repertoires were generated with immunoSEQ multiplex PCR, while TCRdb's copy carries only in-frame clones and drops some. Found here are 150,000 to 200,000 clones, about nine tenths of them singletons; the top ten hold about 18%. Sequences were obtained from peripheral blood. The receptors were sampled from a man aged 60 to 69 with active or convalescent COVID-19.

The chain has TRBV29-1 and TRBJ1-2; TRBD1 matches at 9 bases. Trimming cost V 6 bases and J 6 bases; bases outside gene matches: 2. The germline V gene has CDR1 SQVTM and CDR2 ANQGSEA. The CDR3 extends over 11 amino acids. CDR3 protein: CSVYRGHGYTF. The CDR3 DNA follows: TGCAGCGTATACAGGGGGCATGGCTACACCTTC.

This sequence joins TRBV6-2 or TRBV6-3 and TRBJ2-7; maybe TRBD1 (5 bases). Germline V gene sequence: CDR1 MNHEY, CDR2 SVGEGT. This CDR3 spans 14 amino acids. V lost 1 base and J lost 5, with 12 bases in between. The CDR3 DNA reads TGTGCCAGCAGTTACTTACCCAGGGCACACGAGCAGTACTTC. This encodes CASSYLPRAHEQYF.

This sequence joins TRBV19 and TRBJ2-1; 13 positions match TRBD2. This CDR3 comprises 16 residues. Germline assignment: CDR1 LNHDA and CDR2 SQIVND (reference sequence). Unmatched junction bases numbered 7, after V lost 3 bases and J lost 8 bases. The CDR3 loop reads CASSITSGGAFHEQFF. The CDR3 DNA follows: TGTGCCAGTAGTATCACTAGCGGGGGGGCCTTCCATGAGCAGTTCTTC.

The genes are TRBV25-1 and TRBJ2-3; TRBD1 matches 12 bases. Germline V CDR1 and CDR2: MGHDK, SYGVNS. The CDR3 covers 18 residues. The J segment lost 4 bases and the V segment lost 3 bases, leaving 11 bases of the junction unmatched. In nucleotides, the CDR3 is TGTGCCAGCAGTGATAGGGACAGGGGGCGAAGTCAATCAGATACGCAGTATTTT. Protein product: CASSDRDRGRSQSDTQYF.

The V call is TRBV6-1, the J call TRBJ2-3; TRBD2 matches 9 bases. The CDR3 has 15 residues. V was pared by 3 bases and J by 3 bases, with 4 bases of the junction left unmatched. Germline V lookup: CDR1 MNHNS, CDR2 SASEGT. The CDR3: CASSETSGLTDTQYF. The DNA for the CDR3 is TGTGCCAGCAGTGAGACTAGCGGTTTAACAGATACGCAGTATTTT.

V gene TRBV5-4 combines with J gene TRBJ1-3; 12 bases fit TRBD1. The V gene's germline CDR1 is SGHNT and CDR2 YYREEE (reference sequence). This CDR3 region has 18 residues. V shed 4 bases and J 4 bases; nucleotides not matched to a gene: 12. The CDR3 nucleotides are TGTGCCAGCAGCCGAGATCCGGGACAGGGGGCATTAGGAAACACCATATATTTT. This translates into CASSRDPGQGALGNTIYF.

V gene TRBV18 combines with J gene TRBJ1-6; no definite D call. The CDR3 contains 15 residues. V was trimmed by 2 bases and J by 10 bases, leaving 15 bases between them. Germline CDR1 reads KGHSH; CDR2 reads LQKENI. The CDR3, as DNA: TGTGCCAGCTCACCATTACCTGGGGAGGAGTCACCCCTCCACTTT. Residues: CASSPLPGEESPLHF.

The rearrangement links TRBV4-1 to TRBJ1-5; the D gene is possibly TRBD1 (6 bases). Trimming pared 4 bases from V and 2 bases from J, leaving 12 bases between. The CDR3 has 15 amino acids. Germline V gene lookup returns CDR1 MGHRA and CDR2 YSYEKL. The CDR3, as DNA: TGCGCCAGCAGCCTCCACAGGGTTGGCAATCAGCCCCAGCATTTT. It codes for CASSLHRVGNQPQHF.